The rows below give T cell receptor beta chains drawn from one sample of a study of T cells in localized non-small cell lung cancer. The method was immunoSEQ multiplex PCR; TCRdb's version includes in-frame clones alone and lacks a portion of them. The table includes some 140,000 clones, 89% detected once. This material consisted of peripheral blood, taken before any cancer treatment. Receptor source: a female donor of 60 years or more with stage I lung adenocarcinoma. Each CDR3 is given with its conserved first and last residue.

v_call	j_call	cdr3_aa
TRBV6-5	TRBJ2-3	CASSSVAGLVVDTQYF
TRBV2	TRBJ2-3	CASRVGISTDTQYF
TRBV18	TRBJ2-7	CASSHPSGGAYEQYF
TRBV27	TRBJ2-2	CASSSSGLAGGPSGELFF
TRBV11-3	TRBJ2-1	CASSLAMGSYNEQFF
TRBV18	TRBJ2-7	CASSLNEDRGSSEQYF
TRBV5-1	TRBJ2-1	CASSSGGLAGVNEQFF
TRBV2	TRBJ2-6	CASSEAGQGSSGANVLTF
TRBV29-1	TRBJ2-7	CSVQTGTRRDREYF
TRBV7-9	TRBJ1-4	CASSARIFEKLFF
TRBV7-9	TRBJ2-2	CASLPGTPDTGELFF
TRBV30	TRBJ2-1	CAWSAVAGVNEQFF
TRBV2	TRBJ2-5	CASSVETQYF
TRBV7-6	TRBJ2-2	CASSLGTSGNTGELFF
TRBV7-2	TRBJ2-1	CASRLRGGNEQFF
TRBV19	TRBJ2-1	CASSHSGPASYNEQFF
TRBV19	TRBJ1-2	CASSRGQVYGYTF
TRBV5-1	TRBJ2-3	CASKLAGMTDTQYF
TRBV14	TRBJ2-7	CASSQVLGIGTYEQYF
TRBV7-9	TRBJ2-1	CASSRSPTIEQFF
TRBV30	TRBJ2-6	CAWRSGRGANVLTF
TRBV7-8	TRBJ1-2	CASSSLVGVGLYGYTF
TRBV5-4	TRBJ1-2	CASSNRVDYGYTF
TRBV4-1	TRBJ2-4	CASSRGVSGNKNIQYF
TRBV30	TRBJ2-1	CAWSRTGGTSGSHNEQFF
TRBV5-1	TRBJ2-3	CAISTGVGSTDTQYF
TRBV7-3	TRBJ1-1	CASSWGQGNTEAFF
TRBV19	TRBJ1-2	CASRETGIDGYTF
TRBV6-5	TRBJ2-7	CASNKLGTAGEQYF
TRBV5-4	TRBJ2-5	CASSRDRGGETQYF